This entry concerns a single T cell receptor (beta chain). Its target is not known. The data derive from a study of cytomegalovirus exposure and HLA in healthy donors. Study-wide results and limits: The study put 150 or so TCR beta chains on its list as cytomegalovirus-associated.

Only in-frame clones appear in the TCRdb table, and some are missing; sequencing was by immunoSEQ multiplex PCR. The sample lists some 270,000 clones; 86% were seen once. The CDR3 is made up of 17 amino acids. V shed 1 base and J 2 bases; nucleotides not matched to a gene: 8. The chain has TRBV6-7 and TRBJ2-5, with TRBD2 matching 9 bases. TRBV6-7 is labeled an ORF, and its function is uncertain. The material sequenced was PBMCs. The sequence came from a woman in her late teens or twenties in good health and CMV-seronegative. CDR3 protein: CASSYYRLAGSQETQYF. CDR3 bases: TGTGCCAGCAGTTACTACCGCCTAGCGGGGTCTCAAGAGACCCAGTACTTC.